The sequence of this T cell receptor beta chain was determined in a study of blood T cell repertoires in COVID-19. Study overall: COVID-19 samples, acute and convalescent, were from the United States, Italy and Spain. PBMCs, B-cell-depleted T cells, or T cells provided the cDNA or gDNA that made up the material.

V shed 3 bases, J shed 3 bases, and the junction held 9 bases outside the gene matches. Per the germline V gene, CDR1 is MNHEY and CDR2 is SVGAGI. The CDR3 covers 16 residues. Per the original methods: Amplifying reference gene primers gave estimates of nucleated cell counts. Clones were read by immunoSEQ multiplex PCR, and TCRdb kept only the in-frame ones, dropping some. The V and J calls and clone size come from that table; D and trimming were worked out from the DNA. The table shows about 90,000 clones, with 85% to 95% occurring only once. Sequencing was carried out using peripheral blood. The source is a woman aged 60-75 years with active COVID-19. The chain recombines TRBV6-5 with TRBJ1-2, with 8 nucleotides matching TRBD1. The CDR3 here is CASSYQRQGSYYGYTF. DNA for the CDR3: TGTGCCAGCAGTTATCAACGACAGGGGAGCTACTATGGCTACACCTTC.